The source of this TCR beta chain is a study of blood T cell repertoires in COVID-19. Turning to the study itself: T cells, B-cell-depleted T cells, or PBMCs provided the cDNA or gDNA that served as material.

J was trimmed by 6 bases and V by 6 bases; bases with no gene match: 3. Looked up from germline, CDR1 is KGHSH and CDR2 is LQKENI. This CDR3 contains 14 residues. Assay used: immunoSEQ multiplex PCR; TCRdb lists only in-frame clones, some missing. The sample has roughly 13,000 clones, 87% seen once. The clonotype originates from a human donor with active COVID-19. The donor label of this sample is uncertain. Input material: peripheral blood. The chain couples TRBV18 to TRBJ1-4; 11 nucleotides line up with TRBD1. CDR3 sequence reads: CASSPGQGDEKLFF. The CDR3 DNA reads TGTGCCAGCTCTCCGGGACAGGGGGATGAAAAACTGTTTTTT.